Listed below are T cell receptor beta chains from one sample, sequenced in a study of T cells after yellow fever vaccination. TCRdb redid the calling of the 5' RACE reads with MiXCR, one entry per CDR3 protein. The repertoire consists of 500,000 to 650,000 distinct CDR3 sequences, with approximately 13% occurring once and the leading ten covering 15%. The specimen was PBMCs, collected on the day of the yellow fever booster vaccination. Receptors originate from a man aged 25-40 years who received the YFV17D yellow fever vaccine. Each CDR3 is given with its conserved first and last residue. D genes are given only for firm matches. Size is omitted from some rows. Given values are once, few, many or a class for expanded clones.

>TRBV6-1|TRBJ2-1|TRBD2|.|14
TGTGCCAGCAGCACGGGGGGGAGGACCAATGAGCAGTTCTTC
CASSTGGRTNEQFF
>TRBV11-3|TRBJ2-1|.|few|14
TGTGCCAGCAGCGACCCCCGCCTTTACAATGAGCAGTTCTTC
CASSDPRLYNEQFF
>TRBV29-1|TRBJ2-7|.|many|12
TGCAGCGTTGGTTCAGGGGTGGACGAGCAGTACTTC
CSVGSGVDEQYF
>TRBV30|TRBJ2-7|TRBD2|once|15
TGTGCCTGGAGTCTAGCGGGGGGGAGCTCCTACGAGCAGTACTTC
CAWSLAGGSSYEQYF
>TRBV6-1|TRBJ2-3|TRBD2|many|17
TGTGCCAGCAGGGGACTAGCGGGAGGGCCGGGCACAGATACGCAGTATTTT
CASRGLAGGPGTDTQYF
>TRBV20-1|TRBJ2-1|TRBD2|.|17
TGCTGTGCTAGACCCCTAGCGGGAGTTATGTCCTACAATGAGCAGTTCTTC
CCARPLAGVMSYNEQFF
>TRBV10-3|TRBJ2-1|TRBD2|few|13
TGTGCCATCAGGGGGCGGGAGGAGGGTGAGCAGTTCTTC
CAIRGREEGEQFF
>TRBV10-3|TRBJ1-2|.|.|15
TGTGCCATCAGTGAGAGAACCGGGACTGATTATGGCTACACCTTC
CAISERTGTDYGYTF
>TRBV7-9|TRBJ2-7|TRBD1|many|16
TGTGCCAGCAGCCCAACGCCCGGGACAGGGACTCTCGAGCAGTACTTC
CASSPTPGTGTLEQYF
>TRBV4-2|TRBJ1-5|.|few|14
TGTGCCAGCAGCCAGGGGTTACTCCCTCAGCCCCAGCATTTT
CASSQGLLPQPQHF
>TRBV9|TRBJ2-2|.|few|14
TGTGCCAGCAGCGTAAACCAGATTCCCGGGGAGCTGTTTTTT
CASSVNQIPGELFF
>TRBV20-1|TRBJ2-1|.|.|15
TGCAGTGCTATCAGTACGGGACCCCAGTACAATGAGCAGTTCTTC
CSAISTGPQYNEQFF
>TRBV12-3/TRBV12-4|TRBJ2-1|.|.|14
TGTGCCAGCAGTTTCATAGTAGAAGGAGGTGAGCAGTTCTTC
CASSFIVEGGEQFF
>TRBV4-2|TRBJ1-5|TRBD1|few|15
TGTGCCAGCAGCCAAGACCCAGGGGGGTATCAGCCCCAGCATTTT
CASSQDPGGYQPQHF
>TRBV7-9|TRBJ2-7|.|few|11
TGTGCCAGCGGACGGGCGTCCGAGCAGTACTTC
CASGRASEQYF
>TRBV5-1|TRBJ2-1|.|.|15
TGCGCCAGCAGCAGAGGGAATCTGGCCTACAATGAGCAGTTCTTC
CASSRGNLAYNEQFF
>TRBV7-2|TRBJ2-5|TRBD2|.|15
TGTGCCAGCACTACCCAGAGCGGGAGGGGAGAGACCCAGTACTTC
CASTTQSGRGETQYF
>TRBV4-1|TRBJ2-1|.|.|15
TGCGCCAGCAGCCAAGGGACGGTGCGGTACAATGAGCAGTTCTTC
CASSQGTVRYNEQFF
>TRBV18|TRBJ2-2|.|few|17
TGTGCCAGCTCACCACCCTTGGGGCACGCCCCGGCCGGGGAGCTGTTTTTT
CASSPPLGHAPAGELFF
>TRBV24-1|TRBJ2-4|.|.|13
TGTGCCACCAGTGATCCCCCAAATCCTGTTCAGTACTTC
CATSDPPNPVQYF
>TRBV15|TRBJ2-1|TRBD1|.|14
TGTGCCACCAGCTCGTGGACAGGTTACAATGAGCAGTTCTTC
CATSSWTGYNEQFF
>TRBV10-2|TRBJ2-1|TRBD2|few|12
TGCGCCAGCAGGGACACTAGCGGGGAGCAGTTCTTC
CASRDTSGEQFF
>TRBV6-1|TRBJ2-1|.|.|12
TGTGCCAGCAGTGAAGCGTTGCTTGAGCAGTTCTTC
CASSEALLEQFF
>TRBV11-2|TRBJ1-5|TRBD1|.|18
TGTGCCAGCAGCTCGGTCGTGGGACAGGGTAAAGGCAATCAGCCCCAGCATTTT
CASSSVVGQGKGNQPQHF
>TRBV7-7|TRBJ2-1|.|few|14
TGTGCTAGCAGCTTTGAGGGCCATTTGAGTGAGCAGTTCTTC
CASSFEGHLSEQFF
>TRBV9|TRBJ1-5|.|few|15
TGTGCCAGCAGCGTAGCAGGGACTAACAATCAGCCCCAGCATTTT
CASSVAGTNNQPQHF
>TRBV7-7|TRBJ2-3|TRBD2|.|15
TGTGCCAGCAGCTCGGGGGGAACGTCCACAGATACGCAGTATTTT
CASSSGGTSTDTQYF
>TRBV29-1|TRBJ2-3|TRBD1|few|14
TGCAGCCTCCTTCAGGGACAGAGCACAGATACGCAGTATTTT
CSLLQGQSTDTQYF
>TRBV19|TRBJ1-2|.|few|13
TGTGCCAGTAGTCCCAAGGGGTCCTATGGCTACACCTTC
CASSPKGSYGYTF
>TRBV29-1|TRBJ2-1|.|few|11
TGCAGCGTCGAGGGGTACAATGAGCAGTTCTTC
CSVEGYNEQFF
>TRBV19|TRBJ1-1|.|.|11
TGTGCCAGTAGTACATTAACTGAAGCTTTCTTT
CASSTLTEAFF
>TRBV29-1|TRBJ2-7|.|few|15
TGCAGCGTACTGACCCCGGGATCCCACTCCTACGAGCAGTACTTC
CSVLTPGSHSYEQYF
>TRBV10-2|TRBJ1-2|TRBD1|.|13
TGCGCCAGCAGGGGACAGGGGACCTATGGCTACACCTTC
CASRGQGTYGYTF
>TRBV5-6|TRBJ2-1|TRBD2|few|15
TGTGCCAGCAGCTCGACTAGCGGGATAGGGAATGAGCAGTTCTTC
CASSSTSGIGNEQFF
>TRBV7-2|TRBJ2-3|.|.|13
TGTGCCAGCAGCTTTGGAGTTGCGGAAACGCAGTATTTT
CASSFGVAETQYF
>TRBV27|TRBJ2-7|.|.|14
TGTGCCAGCAGTTATCGACAGAGCCCCTACGAGCAGTACTTC
CASSYRQSPYEQYF
>TRBV21-1|TRBJ2-3|.|few|15
TGTGCCAGCAGCAATTCAAGCAGCGGCACAGATACGCAGTATTTT
CASSNSSSGTDTQYF
>TRBV28|TRBJ2-1|TRBD2|few|15
TGTGCCAGCAGTCGGAGCGGGAGTAGGAGCAATGAGCAGTTCTTC
CASSRSGSRSNEQFF
>TRBV7-2|TRBJ2-5|TRBD2|few|17
TGTGCCAGCAGCTTGGGACTAGCGGGAGGGCACCAAGAGACCCAGTACTTC
CASSLGLAGGHQETQYF
>TRBV20-1|TRBJ1-1|.|.|13
TGCAGTGCTAGTTCGGGGGGGAACACTGAAGCTTTCTTT
CSASSGGNTEAFF
>TRBV5-1|TRBJ2-4|.|.|16
TGCGCCAGCAGACATGATACGGACAGTCCGCGAGGAATTCAGTACTTC
CASRHDTDSPRGIQYF
>TRBV12-5|TRBJ2-5|TRBD1|few|14
TGTGCTAGTGGCCCGGGACAGCATCAAGAGACCCAGTACTTC
CASGPGQHQETQYF
>TRBV5-1|TRBJ1-2|TRBD1|few|13
TGCGCCAGCGCAGACAGGGCAGACTATGGCTACACCTTC
CASADRADYGYTF
>TRBV29-1|TRBJ2-1|TRBD2|once|17
TGCAGCGTGGGGGGACTAGCGGCACCCGACTCCTACAATGAGCAGTTCTTC
CSVGGLAAPDSYNEQFF
>TRBV6-2/TRBV6-3|TRBJ2-1|TRBD2|many|16
TGTGCCAGCAGTTACTCTCCTAGCGGCTCCTACAATGAGCAGTTCTTC
CASSYSPSGSYNEQFF
>TRBV20-1|TRBJ2-2|.|few|15
TGCAGTGCTAGCTACTGGGGAGACCCTACCGGGGAGCTGTTTTTT
CSASYWGDPTGELFF
>TRBV20-1|TRBJ2-1|.|.|16
TGCAGTGCCCGCCTCTCCGCGGCAGGGGTCTACAATGAGCAGTTCTTC
CSARLSAAGVYNEQFF
>TRBV7-6|TRBJ2-1|TRBD2|.|15
TGTGCCAGCAGCGCCGGACTAGCGGGAGCGAATGAGCAGTTCTTC
CASSAGLAGANEQFF
>TRBV7-2|TRBJ2-2|.|.|16
TGTGCCACCCCCGGGAATAGGGCAGTAAACACCGGGGAGCTGTTTTTT
CATPGNRAVNTGELFF
>TRBV20-1|TRBJ2-5|TRBD2|.|16
TGCAGTGCTCCTAAGACTAGCGGGAGCCCGGGTGAGACCCAGTACTTC
CSAPKTSGSPGETQYF
>TRBV9|TRBJ2-7|.|few|11
TGTGCCAGCAGAGGGGACGGCGAGCAGTACTTC
CASRGDGEQYF
>TRBV12-3/TRBV12-4|TRBJ2-2|.|.|14
TGTGCCAGCAGTTTTAACGGGGCCACCGGGGAGCTGTTTTTT
CASSFNGATGELFF
>TRBV11-2|TRBJ1-3|.|.|16
TGTGCCAGCAGTTTCGTTCTGGCTCCCGGTGGAAACACCATATATTTT
CASSFVLAPGGNTIYF